This is a list of T cell receptor beta chains from one sample in a study of CD8 T cells in ankylosing spondylitis. A single record per CDR3 protein comes from TCRdb applying MiXCR to the 5' RACE reads. The sample yields roughly 470,000 distinct CDR3 sequences, 25% to 30% seen once. The sample comprised blood, either unsorted or a sorted T cell fraction (not recorded which). These receptors all come from a male donor with ankylosing spondylitis. The CDR3 runs from the conserved cysteine through the conserved F or W. The order of the fields is D gene, V gene, clone size, J gene, CDR3 protein, CDR3 DNA. The D gene is left open where the match is weak. Only part of the rows carry a size: once, few, many, or a class if the clone is expanded.

>TRBD2|TRBV5-6|once|TRBJ2-2
CASTQFSGVAGASRITGELFF
TGTGCCAGCACCCAGTTCTCGGGAGTAGCGGGAGCGTCGAGGATTACCGGGGAGCTGTTTTTT
>-|TRBV11-2|-|TRBJ2-7
CASSLVFGQYF
TGTGCCAGCAGCTTAGTCTTCGGACAATACTTC
>-|TRBV7-2|few|TRBJ1-1
CASGTDTEAFF
TGTGCCAGCGGCACAGACACTGAAGCTTTCTTT
>-|TRBV15|many|TRBJ1-3
CATSRDRGTGNTIYF
TGTGCCACCAGCAGAGATAGGGGTACTGGAAACACCATATATTTT
>-|TRBV12-3/TRBV12-4|-|TRBJ2-5
CASSLVVNGGETQYF
TGTGCCAGCAGTTTAGTTGTAAATGGTGGGGAGACCCAGTACTTC
>-|TRBV20-1|few|TRBJ2-7
CSARDWQDEQYF
TGCAGTGCTAGAGATTGGCAGGACGAGCAGTACTTC
>-|TRBV24-1|-|TRBJ2-7
CATSDPDYEQYF
TGTGCCACCAGTGATCCAGACTACGAGCAGTACTTC
>TRBD2|TRBV3-1|many|TRBJ2-1
CASSPSSGGYNEQFF
TGTGCCAGCAGCCCTTCCTCGGGAGGGTACAATGAGCAGTTCTTC
>TRBD1|TRBV12-3/TRBV12-4|few|TRBJ2-2
CASSPHGGQGASGELFF
TGTGCCAGCAGTCCTCATGGTGGACAGGGGGCCTCCGGGGAGCTGTTTTTT
>TRBD2|TRBV12-3/TRBV12-4|few|TRBJ2-2
CASSPRGGGELFF
TGTGCCAGCAGTCCCCGCGGGGGCGGGGAGCTGTTTTTT
>-|TRBV3-1|-|TRBJ1-1
CASSQDIGLNTEAFF
TGTGCCAGCAGCCAAGATATAGGGTTGAACACTGAAGCTTTCTTT
>-|TRBV5-6|few|TRBJ2-3
CASSWDMGSTDTQYF
TGTGCCAGCAGCTGGGACATGGGGAGCACAGATACGCAGTATTTT
>-|TRBV5-1|many|TRBJ2-1
CASSFRPDYNEQFF
TGCGCCAGCAGCTTTCGTCCAGATTACAATGAGCAGTTCTTC
>TRBD2|TRBV7-2|-|TRBJ2-5
CASRRLAGNQETQYF
TGTGCCAGCAGACGGCTAGCGGGGAACCAAGAGACCCAGTACTTC
>TRBD1|TRBV11-3|-|TRBJ2-2
CASSSGQVDTGELFF
TGTGCCAGCAGCTCCGGACAGGTAGACACCGGGGAGCTGTTTTTT
>-|TRBV9|few|TRBJ1-2
CASSVGSTYGYTF
TGTGCCAGCAGCGTAGGCAGTACCTATGGCTACACCTTC
>-|TRBV29-1|-|TRBJ1-1
CSGGVNTEAFF
TGCAGCGGGGGAGTTAACACTGAAGCTTTCTTT
>TRBD1|TRBV20-1|few|TRBJ2-1
CSSVGTGSYNEQFF
TGCAGTTCTGTTGGGACAGGTTCCTACAATGAGCAGTTCTTC
>TRBD2|TRBV11-3|-|TRBJ2-1
CASQKPGLAGREQFF
TGTGCCAGCCAAAAGCCGGGACTAGCGGGACGGGAGCAGTTCTTC
>-|TRBV2|-|TRBJ1-4
CASTVIRSIYEKLFF
TGTGCCAGCACGGTGATAAGGAGTATATATGAAAAACTGTTTTTT
>-|TRBV24-1|-|TRBJ2-3
CATSEHGTSTDTQYF
TGTGCCACCAGTGAACACGGGACCAGCACAGATACGCAGTATTTT
>TRBD1|TRBV7-9|-|TRBJ2-7
CASSPPPQGAHPYEQYF
TGTGCCAGCAGCCCCCCCCCACAGGGGGCGCACCCCTACGAGCAGTACTTC
>TRBD1|TRBV2|few|TRBJ2-7
CASNRDRVVEQYF
TGTGCCAGCAACCGGGACAGGGTAGTTGAGCAGTACTTC
>-|TRBV2|-|TRBJ1-5
CASSPWEINQPQHF
TGTGCCAGCAGCCCATGGGAGATAAATCAGCCCCAGCATTTT
>-|TRBV20-1|few|TRBJ1-3
CSARVGGADTIYF
TGCAGTGCTAGAGTTGGGGGCGCGGACACCATATATTTT
>TRBD1|TRBV24-1|-|TRBJ1-1
CATPKGAAEAFF
TGTGCCACACCGAAGGGGGCGGCTGAAGCTTTCTTT
>TRBD2|TRBV12-3/TRBV12-4|few|TRBJ2-3
CASLPLTSGVDTQYF
TGTGCCAGCCTTCCCCTGACTAGCGGGGTTGATACGCAGTATTTT
>TRBD2|TRBV2|-|TRBJ2-5
CASSPTSAETQYF
TGTGCCAGCAGTCCGACTAGCGCAGAGACCCAGTACTTC
>TRBD2|TRBV10-2|-|TRBJ2-5
CASMGGLAGKETQYF
TGCGCCAGCATGGGGGGGCTAGCGGGGAAAGAGACCCAGTACTTC
>-|TRBV7-2|-|TRBJ1-5
CASSLAIRANQPQHF
TGTGCCAGCAGCTTAGCGATAAGGGCCAATCAGCCCCAGCATTTT
>TRBD1|TRBV3-1|-|TRBJ1-5
CASSPRQGGQPQHF
TGTGCCAGCAGCCCCCGACAGGGGGGTCAGCCCCAGCATTTT
>-|TRBV30|-|TRBJ2-1
CAWSVGVTSYNEQFF
TGTGCCTGGAGTGTAGGAGTTACCTCCTACAATGAGCAGTTCTTC
>TRBD1|TRBV7-2|many|TRBJ1-4
CASSSGTGGWSEKLFF
TGTGCCAGCAGCTCCGGGACAGGGGGCTGGAGTGAAAAACTGTTTTTT